This T cell receptor beta chain appears in the sequencing data of a study of T cells in Graves' hyperthyroidism and ophthalmopathy. Disease duration was under 3 months in the ophthalmopathy patients, who also had a Clinical Activity Score of at least 3 and a NOSPECS grade of at least 4. Trimming removed 10 bases from V and 0 bases from J, with 11 bases in between. Germline values: CDR1 LNHDA, CDR2 SQIVND (reference sequence). The CDR3 runs to 13 residues. Authors of the study amplified TCR beta CDR3 regions from RNA transcripts. TCR CDR3 underwent first-round RT-PCR with the HTBI primer set. TCRdb ran MiXCR on the multiplex PCR reads and lists one entry per CDR3 protein. The sample has hundreds of thousands of distinct CDR3 sequences; roughly 20% are singletons.

Sequencing was carried out using blood. V and J are TRBV19 and TRBJ2-3; possible D gene TRBD1, 6 bases. This TCR derives from a man in his thirties or forties with Graves' ophthalmopathy. As DNA, the CDR3 is TGTGCCATCAAAGACAGGAGCACAGATACGCAGTATTTT. Protein: CAIKDRSTDTQYF.